This T cell receptor beta chain was sequenced during a study of blood T cell repertoires in COVID-19 (dated by TCRdb to 2020 to 2021). About the full investigation: Samples covering the acute and convalescent phases of COVID-19 were provided by collaborators in the United States, Italy and Spain. The material from the prospective study consisted of cDNA or gDNA derived from T cells, B-cell-depleted T cells, or PBMCs. The dataset comprised deeply sampled blood TCRbeta repertoires from subjects exposed to, actively infected with, or recovered from COVID-19. The repertoires were released in a freely available public database meant as a resource for research on the immune response to SARS-CoV-2. The samples were drawn from the first 160 participants of the ongoing ImmuneRACE study and from 1,254 subjects provided by 6 global collaborators. Nearly every sample came with metadata listing a de-identified subject ID, COVID-19 status, age in years and sex. Where available, HLA class I and class II types were obtained from metadata supplied by the sample provider rather than from assay-based typing. What the authors observed across the whole study: Clinical and demographic metadata were provided uncurated, with the amount varying by source and participant.

Whole blood was collected in K2EDTA tubes by collaborating institutions according to the institutions' own protocols. For TCRbeta analysis, collaborators shipped samples in one of three forms: frozen whole blood, isolated PBMCs, or DNA extracted from either of those sample types. TCRbeta CDR3 regions were amplified from genomic DNA using the immunoSEQ Assay, a bias-controlled multiplex PCR. Per the original workflow: The number of nucleated cells in each sample was estimated by amplification of reference gene primers within the assay. Sequence reads were collapsed and filtered to measure the absolute abundance of every unique TCRbeta CDR3 rearrangement. Productive Simpson clonality was computed per sample as the square root of Simpson's diversity index over productive rearrangements. TCRdb re-hosts the immuneACCESS table, in-frame sequences only. Its copies lack some clones; in the studies checked, an unresolved V gene accounts for under half of them, and the cause for the rest is not known. V and J calls and clone size are given by that table; D and trimming were obtained from the DNA. The sample includes some 120,000 clones, with around four fifths observed a single time. About 12% of the sample goes to the ten largest clones.

From the germline V gene, CDR1 is LGHNA and CDR2 is YNFKEQ. Measured from the cysteine to the phenylalanine, the CDR3 is 14 residues long. CDR3 DNA is the only sequence kept; it has 42 bases, read in frame from the first base. V is cut by 0 bases and J by 6 bases, and the space between the germline ends is 11 bases. This clone appeared a single time. No antigen is known for it. Nothing much larger sits one base from this clone, and base qualities are not available. The V gene is TRBV4-2 and the J gene is TRBJ1-1; a confident D gene designation cannot be given. This receptor was identified in a man in his fifties or sixties with acute or convalescent COVID-19. Source material: peripheral blood. The CDR3 region: CASSQDTTRSEAFF. The DNA is TGTGCCAGCAGCCAAGATACTACGAGGTCTGAAGCTTTCTTT.